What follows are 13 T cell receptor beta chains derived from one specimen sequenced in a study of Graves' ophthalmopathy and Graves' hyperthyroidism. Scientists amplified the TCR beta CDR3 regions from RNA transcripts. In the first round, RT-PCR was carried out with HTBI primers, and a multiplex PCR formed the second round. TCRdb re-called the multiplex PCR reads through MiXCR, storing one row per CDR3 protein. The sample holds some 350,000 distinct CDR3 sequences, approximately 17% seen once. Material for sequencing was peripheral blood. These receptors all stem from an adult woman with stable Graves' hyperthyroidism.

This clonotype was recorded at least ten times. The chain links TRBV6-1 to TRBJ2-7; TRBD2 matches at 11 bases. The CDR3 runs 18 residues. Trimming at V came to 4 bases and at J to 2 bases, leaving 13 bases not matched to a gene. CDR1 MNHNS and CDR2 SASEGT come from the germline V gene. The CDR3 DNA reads TGTGCCAGCAGTGCGAACCCGGGACTAGCGGCGGTACCCTACGAGCAGTACTTC. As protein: CASSANPGLAAVPYEQYF.

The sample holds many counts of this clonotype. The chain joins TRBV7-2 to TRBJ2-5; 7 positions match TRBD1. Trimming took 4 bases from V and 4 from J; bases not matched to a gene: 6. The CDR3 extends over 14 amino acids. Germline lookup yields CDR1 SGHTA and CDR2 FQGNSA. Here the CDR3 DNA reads TGTGCCAGCAGCTGGGGACAGCAGTCAGAGACCCAGTACTTC. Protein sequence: CASSWGQQSETQYF.

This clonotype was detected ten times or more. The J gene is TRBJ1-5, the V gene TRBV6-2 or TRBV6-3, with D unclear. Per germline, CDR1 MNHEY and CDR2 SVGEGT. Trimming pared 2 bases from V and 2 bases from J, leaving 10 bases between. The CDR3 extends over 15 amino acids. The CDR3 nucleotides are TGTGCCAGCAGTTACGGGGTTGATGGCAATCAGCCCCAGCATTTT. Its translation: CASSYGVDGNQPQHF.

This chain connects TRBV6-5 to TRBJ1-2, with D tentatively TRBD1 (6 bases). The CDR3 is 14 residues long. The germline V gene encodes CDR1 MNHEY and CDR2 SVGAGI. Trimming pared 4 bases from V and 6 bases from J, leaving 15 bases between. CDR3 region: CASSLSRGYNGYTF. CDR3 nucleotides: TGTGCCAGCAGTTTGTCCAGGGGATATAATGGCTACACCTTC.

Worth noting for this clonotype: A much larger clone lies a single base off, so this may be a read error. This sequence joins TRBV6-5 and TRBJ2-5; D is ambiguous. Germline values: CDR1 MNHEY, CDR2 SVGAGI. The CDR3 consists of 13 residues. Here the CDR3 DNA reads TGTGCCAGCAGTTACTCGGTCAGCCAGACCAAGTACTTC. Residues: CASSYSVSQTKYF.

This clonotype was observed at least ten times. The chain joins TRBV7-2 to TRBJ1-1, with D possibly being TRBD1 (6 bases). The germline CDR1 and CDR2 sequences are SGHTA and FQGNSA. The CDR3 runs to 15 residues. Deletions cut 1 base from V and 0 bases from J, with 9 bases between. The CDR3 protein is CASSLGGHLNTEAFF. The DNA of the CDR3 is TGTGCCAGCAGCTTAGGGGGACACCTGAACACTGAAGCTTTCTTT.

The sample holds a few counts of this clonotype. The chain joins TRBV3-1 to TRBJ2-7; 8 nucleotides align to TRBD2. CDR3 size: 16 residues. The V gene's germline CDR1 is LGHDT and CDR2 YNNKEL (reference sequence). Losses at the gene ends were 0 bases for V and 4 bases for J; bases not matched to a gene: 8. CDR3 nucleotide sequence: TGTGCCAGCAGCCAAGACTCCGGGAGGGCCACTTACGAGCAGTACTTC. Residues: CASSQDSGRATYEQYF.

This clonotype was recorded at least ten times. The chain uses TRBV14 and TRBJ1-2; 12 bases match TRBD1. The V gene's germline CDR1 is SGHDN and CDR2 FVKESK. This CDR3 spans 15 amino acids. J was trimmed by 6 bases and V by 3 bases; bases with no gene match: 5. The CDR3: CASSHGDRGRDGYTF. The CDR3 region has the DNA TGTGCCAGCAGCCATGGGGACAGGGGGCGCGATGGCTACACCTTC. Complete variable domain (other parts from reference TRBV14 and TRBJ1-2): EAGVTQFPSHSVIEKGQTVTLRCDPISGHDNLYWYRRVMGKEIKFLLHFVKESKQDESGMPNNRFLAERTGGTYSTLKVQPAELEDSGVYFCASSHGDRGRDGYTFGSGTRLTVV.

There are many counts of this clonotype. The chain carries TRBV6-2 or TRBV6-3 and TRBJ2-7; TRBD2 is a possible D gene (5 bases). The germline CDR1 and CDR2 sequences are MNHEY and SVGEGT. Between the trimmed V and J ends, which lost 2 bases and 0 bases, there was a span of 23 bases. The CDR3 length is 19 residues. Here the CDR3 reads CASSYLQRRERPSSYEQYF. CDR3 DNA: TGTGCCAGCAGTTACCTCCAGAGAAGGGAGAGACCAAGCTCCTACGAGCAGTACTTC.

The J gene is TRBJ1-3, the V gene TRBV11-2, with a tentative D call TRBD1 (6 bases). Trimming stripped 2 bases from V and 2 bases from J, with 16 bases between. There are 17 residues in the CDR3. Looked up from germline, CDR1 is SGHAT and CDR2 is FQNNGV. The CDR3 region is CASSLLTGGVTGNTIYF. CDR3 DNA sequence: TGTGCCAGCAGCTTACTCACGGGGGGCGTAACTGGAAACACCATATATTTT.

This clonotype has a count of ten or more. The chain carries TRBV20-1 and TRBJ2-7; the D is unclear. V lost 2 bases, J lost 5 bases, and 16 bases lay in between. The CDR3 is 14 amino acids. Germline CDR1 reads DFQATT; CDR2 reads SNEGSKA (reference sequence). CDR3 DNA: TGCAGTGCTAGAATACCCCTAGACTGGGACGAGCAGTACTTC. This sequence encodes CSARIPLDWDEQYF.

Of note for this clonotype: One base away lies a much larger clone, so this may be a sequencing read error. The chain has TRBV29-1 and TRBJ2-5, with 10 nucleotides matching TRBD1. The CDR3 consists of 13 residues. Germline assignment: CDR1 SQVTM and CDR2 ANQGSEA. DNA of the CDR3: TGCAGCGTCCAGACAGGGGGCGAAGAGACCCTGTACTTC. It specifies CSVQTGGEETLYF.

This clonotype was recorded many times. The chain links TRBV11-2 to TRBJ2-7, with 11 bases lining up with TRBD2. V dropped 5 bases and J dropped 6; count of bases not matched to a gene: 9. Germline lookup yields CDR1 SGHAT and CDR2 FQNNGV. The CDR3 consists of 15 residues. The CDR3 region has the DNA TGTGCCAGCAGCCATAGAGGGCTAGCGGGGGGCGAGCAGTACTTC. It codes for CASSHRGLAGGEQYF.